Each of the 8 T cell receptor beta chains below was sequenced from the same sample in a study of T-cell memory formation after mild COVID-19. TCRdb re-analysed the 5' RACE reads in MiXCR, keeping a single row per CDR3 protein. Of about 100,000 distinct CDR3 sequences detected, approximately 12% appear once; the ten largest clones hold approximately 40%. The sequencing input was PBMCs or a T cell subset sorted from them (not recorded which). These receptors were collected from a man aged 18 to 29 who had mild COVID-19 (a few samples of this study predate the infection). Cell type and time point are not known.

At least ten counts were recorded for this clonotype. The chain recombines TRBV12-3 or TRBV12-4 with TRBJ2-7; D unresolved. V was shortened by 4 bases and J by 12 bases, with 13 bases between the two germline ends. This CDR3 contains 11 residues. The chain's CDR3 is CASSSGEGLYF. CDR3 DNA sequence: TGTGCCAGCAGTTCAGGCGAAGGGCTGTACTTC.

The chain carries TRBV11-2 and TRBJ2-1, with D tentatively TRBD1 (6 bases). Trimming pared 7 bases from V and 4 bases from J, leaving 11 bases between. The CDR3 runs to 13 residues. CDR1 SGHAT and CDR2 FQNNGV come from the germline V gene. The CDR3 coding sequence is TGTGCCAGCACCAGGACAGAATACAATGAGCAGTTCTTC. It yields the protein CASTRTEYNEQFF.

This clonotype was observed many times. The chain combines TRBV6-6 with TRBJ2-1, with D perhaps matching TRBD1 (6 bases). The germline V gene encodes CDR1 MNHNY and CDR2 SVGAGI (reference sequence). V gave up 4 bases and J gave up 7 bases, with 17 bases separating them. CDR3 length: 15 residues. This CDR3 is CASSSGYSRGNEQFF. The CDR3 region has the DNA TGTGCCAGCAGTTCGGGCTACTCGAGGGGGAATGAGCAGTTCTTC.

The chain is built from TRBV7-9 and TRBJ1-6; 8 positions match TRBD1. Germline trimming cut 5 bases from V and 7 bases from J; bases unmatched to any gene: 10. The CDR3 length is 16 residues. Germline lookup yields CDR1 SEHNR and CDR2 FQNEAQ (reference sequence). The CDR3 protein is CASSPHGQGGNSPLHF. CDR3 bases: TGTGCCAGCAGCCCCCACGGACAGGGCGGGAATTCACCCCTCCACTTT.

The V gene is TRBV27, the J gene TRBJ1-4; tentatively, D is TRBD1 (5 bases). This CDR3 comprises 14 residues. The V end was cut by 2 bases, the J end by 5 bases, with 9 bases between. Germline V lookup: CDR1 MNHEY, CDR2 SMNVEV (reference sequence). The CDR3 here is CASSLMGENEKLFF. The CDR3 DNA sequence: TGTGCCAGCAGTTTAATGGGGGAGAATGAAAAACTGTTTTTT.

This clonotype was observed a handful of times. The CDR3 DNA is TGTGCCAGCATTAGGACAGGGGGCAGTGAGACCCAGTACTTC. Protein: CASIRTGGSETQYF. The gene calls are TRBV2 and TRBJ2-5, with 11 bases identical to TRBD1. Germline CDR1 reads SNHLY; CDR2 reads FYNNEI. J gave up 5 bases and V 7 bases, and 6 bases lay outside the gene matches. This CDR3 contains 14 residues.

This clonotype was detected many times. This chain uses TRBV4-3 with TRBJ2-3; TRBD2 matches 11 bases. Germline V lookup: CDR1 LGHNA, CDR2 YSLEER. The CDR3 extends over 16 amino acids. V lost 0 bases and J lost 5; bases outside the gene matches: 4. In DNA form, the CDR3 reads TGCGCCAGCAGCCAAGAGGCTAGCGGGGGGATAGATACGCAGTATTTT. This encodes CASSQEASGGIDTQYF.

This chain connects TRBV20-1 to TRBJ2-7, with TRBD1 matching over 8 bases. From germline, CDR1 is DFQATT and CDR2 SNEGSKA (reference sequence). CDR3 length: 14 amino acids. J lost 5 bases, V lost 6 bases, and 12 bases had no gene match. The chain's CDR3 is CSAPGGQGAHEQYF. The DNA for the CDR3 is TGCAGTGCGCCCGGAGGCCAGGGGGCCCACGAGCAGTACTTC.